Listed below are T cell receptor beta chains from one sample, sequenced in a study of regulatory and conventional T cells in RAG deficiency. Sequenced by immunoSEQ multiplex PCR; TCRdb stores in-frame clones only, minus some. The sample contains about 400 clones, around two fifths of which appear only once. Material: CD8+ T cells sorted from blood. The receptors shown here come from a human donor with RAG deficiency presenting as severe combined immunodeficiency. The CDR3 runs from the conserved cysteine through the conserved F or W. The order of the fields is D gene, clone size, J gene, V gene, CDR3 DNA, CDR3 protein. The D gene is left open where the match is weak. Expanded clones are given a class, and other clones once, few, many or no size at all.

d_gene: .
abundance: .
j_gene: TRBJ1-2
v_gene: TRBV7-1
CDR3nt: TGTGCCAGCAGCTTAATCGTTATCTATGGCTACACCTTC
CDR3aa: CASSLIVIYGYTF

d_gene: .
abundance: .
j_gene: TRBJ1-5
v_gene: TRBV7-2
CDR3nt: TGTGCCAGCAGCGACCGCCGCGCCCAGCATTTT
CDR3aa: CASSDRRAQHF

d_gene: .
abundance: .
j_gene: TRBJ2-5
v_gene: TRBV5-4
CDR3nt: TGCGCCAGCAGGCCAGCTAGGGTAGGGCAAGAGACCCAGTACTTC
CDR3aa: CASRPARVGQETQYF

d_gene: TRBD1
abundance: .
j_gene: TRBJ1-5
v_gene: TRBV7-2
CDR3nt: TGTGCCAGCAGCTTCAGGACAGGCAATTTAAATCAGCCCCAGCATTTT
CDR3aa: CASSFRTGNLNQPQHF

d_gene: .
abundance: large
j_gene: TRBJ2-7
v_gene: TRBV27
CDR3nt: TGTGCCAGCAGTTCCCCCGCCTACGAGCAGTACTTC
CDR3aa: CASSSPAYEQYF

d_gene: .
abundance: hyperexpanded
j_gene: TRBJ1-2
v_gene: TRBV5-1
CDR3nt: TGCGCCAGCAGCTTGGTGGGAGGGGTCTATGGCTACACCTTC
CDR3aa: CASSLVGGVYGYTF

d_gene: .
abundance: .
j_gene: TRBJ2-5
v_gene: TRBV11-2
CDR3nt: TGTGCCAGCAGCTTCCTTCGGGGGGCCCTGGGAACCCAGTACTTC
CDR3aa: CASSFLRGALGTQYF

d_gene: .
abundance: .
j_gene: TRBJ2-6
v_gene: TRBV7-8
CDR3nt: TGTGCCAGCAGCAGGAGCCGGTACCCACAAAGTCGGGCCAACGTCCTGACTTTC
CDR3aa: CASSRSRYPQSRANVLTF

d_gene: .
abundance: few
j_gene: TRBJ2-7
v_gene: TRBV7-9
CDR3nt: TGTGCCAGCAGCTTATACGAGCAGTACTTC
CDR3aa: CASSLYEQYF

d_gene: .
abundance: few
j_gene: TRBJ2-5
v_gene: TRBV7-9
CDR3nt: TGTGCCAGCAGCTTAGAGACCCAGTACTTC
CDR3aa: CASSLETQYF

d_gene: .
abundance: .
j_gene: TRBJ1-2
v_gene: TRBV7-9
CDR3nt: TGTGCCAGCAGCTTAATCGTTATCTATGGCTACACCTTC
CDR3aa: CASSLIVIYGYTF

d_gene: .
abundance: medium-sized
j_gene: TRBJ2-7
v_gene: TRBV27
CDR3nt: TGTGCCAGCAGTTTATGGATCTCCTACGAGCAGTACTTC
CDR3aa: CASSLWISYEQYF

d_gene: .
abundance: .
j_gene: TRBJ2-7
v_gene: TRBV9
CDR3nt: TGTGCCAGCAGCGATACCTACGAGCAGTACTTC
CDR3aa: CASSDTYEQYF

d_gene: TRBD1
abundance: .
j_gene: TRBJ1-1
v_gene: TRBV5-6
CDR3nt: TGTGCCAGCAGTTACTGGAGGGGGCGGTGGAGCACTGAAGCTTTCTTT
CDR3aa: CASSYWRGRWSTEAFF

d_gene: .
abundance: .
j_gene: TRBJ1-5
v_gene: TRBV21-1
CDR3nt: TGTGCCAGCAGCCATCGCGTACATTGGCATCATCAGCCCCAGCATTTT
CDR3aa: CASSHRVHWHHQPQHF

d_gene: .
abundance: few
j_gene: TRBJ2-4
v_gene: TRBV9
CDR3nt: TGTGCCAGCAGCGCCCCGGGGATTACCAAAAACATTCAGTACTTC
CDR3aa: CASSAPGITKNIQYF

d_gene: .
abundance: medium-sized
j_gene: TRBJ1-6
v_gene: TRBV27
CDR3nt: TGTGCCAGCAGTTGGTATAATTCACCCCTCCACTTT
CDR3aa: CASSWYNSPLHF

d_gene: .
abundance: large
j_gene: TRBJ2-7
v_gene: TRBV27
CDR3nt: TGTGCCAGCAGTTCCTCCTACGAGCAGTACTTC
CDR3aa: CASSSSYEQYF

d_gene: .
abundance: medium-sized
j_gene: TRBJ1-5
v_gene: TRBV27
CDR3nt: TGTGCCAGCAGTTTATACAATCAGCCCCAGCATTTT
CDR3aa: CASSLYNQPQHF

d_gene: .
abundance: .
j_gene: TRBJ2-2
v_gene: TRBV6-8
CDR3nt: TGTGCCAGCTGGGCCGGGGAGCTGTTTTTT
CDR3aa: CASWAGELFF

d_gene: TRBD1
abundance: hyperexpanded
j_gene: TRBJ1-5
v_gene: TRBV9
CDR3nt: TGTGCCAGCAGCGTAGAGGGGGCCGGCAATCAGCCCCAGCATTTT
CDR3aa: CASSVEGAGNQPQHF

d_gene: TRBD1
abundance: .
j_gene: TRBJ2-7
v_gene: TRBV5-1
CDR3nt: TGCGCCAGCAGCTCTCCGGGACAGGGGGCCTACGAGCAGTACTTC
CDR3aa: CASSSPGQGAYEQYF

d_gene: .
abundance: few
j_gene: TRBJ2-2
v_gene: TRBV7-6
CDR3nt: TGTGCCAGCAGCTTTAACACCGGGGAGCTGTTTTTT
CDR3aa: CASSFNTGELFF

d_gene: .
abundance: .
j_gene: TRBJ2-1
v_gene: TRBV27
CDR3nt: TGTGCCAGCAGTGACACCTACAATGAGCAGTTCTTC
CDR3aa: CASSDTYNEQFF

d_gene: TRBD1
abundance: .
j_gene: TRBJ1-1
v_gene: TRBV2
CDR3nt: TGTGCCAGCAGTTACTGGAGGGGGCGGTGGAGCACTGAAGCTTTCTTT
CDR3aa: CASSYWRGRWSTEAFF

d_gene: .
abundance: .
j_gene: TRBJ2-7
v_gene: TRBV5-8
CDR3nt: TGTGCCAGCACTCTCTCCTACGAGCAGTACTTC
CDR3aa: CASTLSYEQYF

d_gene: .
abundance: large
j_gene: TRBJ1-5
v_gene: TRBV27
CDR3nt: TGTGCCAGCAGGACTTATAGCAATCAGCCCCAGCATTTT
CDR3aa: CASRTYSNQPQHF

d_gene: TRBD1
abundance: few
j_gene: TRBJ1-4
v_gene: TRBV7-3
CDR3nt: TGTGCCAGCAGCCGCAGGGGGAATAATGAAAAACTGTTTTTT
CDR3aa: CASSRRGNNEKLFF

d_gene: .
abundance: medium-sized
j_gene: TRBJ1-1
v_gene: TRBV20-1
CDR3nt: TGCAGTGCGACAGGCACTGAAGCTTTCTTT
CDR3aa: CSATGTEAFF

d_gene: .
abundance: .
j_gene: TRBJ1-1
v_gene: TRBV11-3
CDR3nt: TGTGCCAGCAGCGGTGACCAGAACACTGAAGCTTTCTTT
CDR3aa: CASSGDQNTEAFF

d_gene: .
abundance: large
j_gene: TRBJ1-3
v_gene: TRBV27
CDR3nt: TGTGCCAGCATGGGGGGAAACACCATATATTTT
CDR3aa: CASMGGNTIYF

d_gene: .
abundance: medium-sized
j_gene: TRBJ1-3
v_gene: TRBV5-4
CDR3nt: TGTGCCAGCAGCTTGCGGGGATCGGGAAACACCATATATTTT
CDR3aa: CASSLRGSGNTIYF

d_gene: .
abundance: .
j_gene: TRBJ2-2
v_gene: TRBV30
CDR3nt: TGTGCCTGTGACACATGGATAGGAGGCGTCGACACCGGGGAGCTGTTTTTT
CDR3aa: CACDTWIGGVDTGELFF

d_gene: .
abundance: .
j_gene: TRBJ2-3
v_gene: TRBV6-6
CDR3nt: TGTGCCAGCAGTGGAATCCCCACAGATACGCAGTATTTT
CDR3aa: CASSGIPTDTQYF